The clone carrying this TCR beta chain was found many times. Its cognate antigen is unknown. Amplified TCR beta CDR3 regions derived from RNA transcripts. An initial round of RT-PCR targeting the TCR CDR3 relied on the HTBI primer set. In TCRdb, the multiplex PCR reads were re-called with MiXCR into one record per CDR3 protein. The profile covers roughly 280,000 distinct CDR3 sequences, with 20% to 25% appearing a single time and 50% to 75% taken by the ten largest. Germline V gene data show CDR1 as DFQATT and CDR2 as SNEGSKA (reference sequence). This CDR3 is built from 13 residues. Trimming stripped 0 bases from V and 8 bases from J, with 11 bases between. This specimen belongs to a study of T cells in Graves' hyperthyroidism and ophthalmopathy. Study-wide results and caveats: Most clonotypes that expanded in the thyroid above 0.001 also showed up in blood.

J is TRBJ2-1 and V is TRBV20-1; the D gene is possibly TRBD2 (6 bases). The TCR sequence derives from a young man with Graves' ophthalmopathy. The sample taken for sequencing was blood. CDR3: CSARDTAGYEQFF. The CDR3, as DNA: TGCAGTGCTAGAGATACAGCGGGCTATGAGCAGTTCTTC.